Listed here is a single TCR beta chain. Its antigen is unknown. Within the sample, other DNA sequences also encode this same CDR3. This table comes from immunoSEQ multiplex PCR, and its TCRdb copy is limited to in-frame clones, with some not included. The sample includes 30,000 to 35,000 clones, more than 75% of them seen just once. Germline lookup yields CDR1 SGDLS and CDR2 YYNGEE. This CDR3 spans 15 amino acids. Deletions cut 0 bases from V and 1 base from J, with 8 bases between. These data are taken from a study of radiotherapy plus CTLA-4 blockade in lung cancer. About the study: For about 18% of patients, objective responses occurred, and about 33% had disease control.

The study, taken as a whole, reports: The authors reported that early blood T cell clone dynamics, with interferon-beta, best predicted response.

The clonotype originates from a human donor with non-small cell lung cancer who had stable disease on radiotherapy plus ipilimumab. This specimen was peripheral blood, taken from a patient treated with radiotherapy plus ipilimumab. The chain combines TRBV9 with TRBJ1-3; D gene unclear. CDR3 DNA sequence: TGTGCCAGCAGCGTAGAGGGAGGTTCTGGAAACACCATATATTTT. Protein product: CASSVEGGSGNTIYF.